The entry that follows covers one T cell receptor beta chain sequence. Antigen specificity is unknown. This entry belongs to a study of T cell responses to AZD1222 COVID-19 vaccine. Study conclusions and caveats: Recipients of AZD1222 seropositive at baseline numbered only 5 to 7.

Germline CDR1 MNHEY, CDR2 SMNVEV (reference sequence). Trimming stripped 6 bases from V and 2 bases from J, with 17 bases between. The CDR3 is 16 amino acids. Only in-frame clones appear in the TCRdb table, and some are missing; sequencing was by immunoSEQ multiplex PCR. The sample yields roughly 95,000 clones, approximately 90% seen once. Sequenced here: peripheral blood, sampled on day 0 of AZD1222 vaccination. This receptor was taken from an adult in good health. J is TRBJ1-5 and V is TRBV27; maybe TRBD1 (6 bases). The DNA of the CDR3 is TGTGCCAGCAGCCGCTGGAGGGGGGAGGGCAATCAGCCCCAGCATTTT. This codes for CASSRWRGEGNQPQHF.